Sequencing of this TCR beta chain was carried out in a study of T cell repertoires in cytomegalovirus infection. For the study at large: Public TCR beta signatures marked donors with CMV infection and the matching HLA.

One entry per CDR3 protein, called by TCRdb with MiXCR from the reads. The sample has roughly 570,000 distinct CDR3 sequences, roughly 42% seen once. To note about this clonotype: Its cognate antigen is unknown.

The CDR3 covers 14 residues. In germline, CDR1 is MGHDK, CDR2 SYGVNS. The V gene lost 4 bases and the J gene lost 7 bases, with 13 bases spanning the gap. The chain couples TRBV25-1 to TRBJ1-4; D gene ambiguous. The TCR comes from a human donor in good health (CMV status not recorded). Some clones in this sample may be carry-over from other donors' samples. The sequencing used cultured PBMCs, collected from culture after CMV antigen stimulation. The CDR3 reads CASSVWGGSEKLFF. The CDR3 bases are TGTGCCAGCAGTGTGTGGGGTGGGAGTGAAAAACTGTTTTTT.